The rows below give T cell receptor beta chains drawn from one sample of a study of lymphopenia after photon versus proton radiotherapy. Assay: immunoSEQ multiplex PCR; the TCRdb copy retains only in-frame clones and omits some. Among 52,000 or so clones listed, 80% to 95% were seen once. This specimen consisted of peripheral blood, obtained from a patient treated with photon-based radiotherapy. The receptors shown here come from a woman in her forties with cholangiocarcinoma. Both conserved end residues are part of each CDR3. A D gene is named only where the DNA matches it firmly. Size tells how often a clone was seen (once, few, many) or the class of an expanded clone, and some rows leave it out.

CDR3,DNA,J,size,D,V
CASSLRDTGELFF,TGTGCCAGCAGCCTCAGGGATACCGGGGAGCTGTTTTTT,TRBJ2-2,-,-,TRBV5-4
CASSSRLAGRDTQYF,TGTGCCAGCAGCTCCCGACTAGCGGGGAGAGATACGCAGTATTTT,TRBJ2-3,-,TRBD2,TRBV5-4
CASSLGASGYTF,TGTGCCAGCAGCTTGGGGGCCTCTGGCTACACCTTC,TRBJ1-2,-,-,TRBV5-8
CASYSSHSGNTIYF,TGTGCCAGTTACAGTTCCCACTCTGGAAACACCATATATTTT,TRBJ1-3,once,-,TRBV2
CASSSTGLAGPFF,TGTGCCAGCAGCTCGACGGGACTAGCGGGACCGTTCTTC,TRBJ2-1,-,TRBD2,TRBV7-9
CASSHPGTGQETQYF,TGTGCCAGCAGCCACCCAGGGACAGGCCAAGAGACCCAGTACTTC,TRBJ2-5,-,TRBD1,TRBV5-4
CASSLHTVRTIYF,TGTGCCAGCAGCTTACACACAGTCAGAACCATATATTTT,TRBJ1-3,-,-,TRBV7-9
CASSQGLQGYGYTF,TGCGCCAGCAGCCAGGGACTTCAGGGCTATGGCTACACCTTC,TRBJ1-2,-,-,TRBV4-1
CASSLSGRSDSPLHF,TGTGCCAGCAGTTTGTCGGGCCGCTCTGATTCACCCCTCCACTTT,TRBJ1-6,-,-,TRBV28
CASSANPGTGTEAFF,TGTGCCAGCTCAGCAAACCCCGGGACAGGGACTGAAGCTTTCTTT,TRBJ1-1,-,TRBD1,TRBV18
CASSGGTGGSNSPLHF,TGTGCCAGCAGTGGTGGGACAGGGGGCTCTAATTCACCCCTCCACTTT,TRBJ1-6,once,TRBD1,TRBV9
CASRSRPTNSPLHF,TGTGCCAGCAGGTCGCGACCGACTAATTCACCCCTCCACTTT,TRBJ1-6,-,-,TRBV6-5
CASSRTGADTGELFF,TGTGCCAGCAGTCGTACAGGGGCGGACACCGGGGAGCTGTTTTTT,TRBJ2-2,-,TRBD1,TRBV7-3
CAWGQKNSPLHF,TGTGCCTGGGGACAGAAAAATTCACCCCTCCACTTT,TRBJ1-6,-,-,TRBV30
CSVARGERNEQFF,TGCAGCGTTGCCCGGGGTGAAAGGAATGAGCAGTTCTTC,TRBJ2-1,-,-,TRBV29-1
CSVEVGGSYNEQFF,TGCAGCGTTGAAGTGGGAGGCTCCTACAATGAGCAGTTCTTC,TRBJ2-1,-,-,TRBV29-1
CASSPATGGYGYTF,TGTGCCAGCAGCCCGGCGACAGGGGGCTATGGCTACACCTTC,TRBJ1-2,once,TRBD1,TRBV7-9
CASSLHFGGNYGYTF,TGTGCCAGCAGCCTCCATTTCGGGGGAAACTATGGCTACACCTTC,TRBJ1-2,-,-,TRBV14
CASSLAGPDEQYF,TGTGCCAGCAGCTTAGCGGGACCGGACGAGCAGTACTTC,TRBJ2-7,-,-,TRBV7-9
CASSLLWDVSSGANVLTF,TGTGCCAGCAGCCTCCTTTGGGACGTCAGTTCTGGGGCCAACGTCCTGACTTTC,TRBJ2-6,-,-,TRBV7-8
CASSTASTSWENIQYF,TGTGCCAGTAGTACCGCCTCTACTAGTTGGGAAAACATTCAGTACTTC,TRBJ2-4,-,-,TRBV19
CAWSVSGFGQYF,TGTGCCTGGAGTGTATCTGGGTTCGGGCAGTACTTC,TRBJ2-7,-,-,TRBV30
CASSLVVHEQYF,TGCGCCAGCAGCTTGGTGGTCCACGAGCAGTACTTC,TRBJ2-7,-,-,TRBV5-1
CASSKAFRGSRTDTQYF,TGTGCCAGCAGCAAAGCTTTCCGCGGGTCCAGGACAGATACGCAGTATTTT,TRBJ2-3,-,-,TRBV21-1
CASSRDSTGELFF,TGCGCCAGCAGTCGTGACTCCACCGGGGAGCTGTTTTTT,TRBJ2-2,once,-,TRBV10-1
CASVTRTGREDGYTF,TGTGCCAGCGTCACTCGGACAGGAAGGGAGGACGGCTACACCTTC,TRBJ1-2,-,TRBD1,TRBV7-9
CASSFPQGGYTF,TGTGCCAGCAGTTTTCCGCAAGGGGGCTACACCTTC,TRBJ1-2,-,-,TRBV28
CASRFGTGIYGYTF,TGTGCCAGCCGATTCGGGACAGGCATCTATGGCTACACCTTC,TRBJ1-2,-,TRBD1,TRBV6-5
CASSLAGAATGELFF,TGCGCCAGCAGCCTAGCGGGAGCCGCCACCGGGGAGCTGTTTTTT,TRBJ2-2,-,TRBD2,TRBV4-1
CASSLNLQSNF,TGTGCCAGCAGCTTAAACCTACAATCTAATTTT,TRBJ2-3,-,-,TRBV7-2
CASQYTASGETQYF,TGTGCCAGCCAGTACACGGCTAGCGGAGAGACCCAGTACTTC,TRBJ2-5,-,TRBD2,TRBV28
CASNGQGRYEQYF,TGTGCCAGCAACGGACAGGGACGCTACGAGCAGTACTTC,TRBJ2-7,-,TRBD1,TRBV6-1